The present entry profiles one T cell receptor (beta chain) with its context. The sample comes from a study of T cell responses to AZD1222 COVID-19 vaccine. The repertoire was sequenced with immunoSEQ multiplex PCR; TCRdb's copy has only in-frame clones and lacks some. The sample has roughly 130,000 clones, 92% seen once. The length of the CDR3 is 12 residues. V was pared by 3 bases and J by 6 bases, with 6 bases between. Germline loops: CDR1 MNHEY, CDR2 SMNVEV (reference sequence). The sample here was peripheral blood, taken 28 days after the second AZD1222 dose. This rearrangement joins TRBV27 to TRBJ1-5; D remains ambiguous. The TCR comes from an adult who received the AZD1222 COVID-19 vaccine. The CDR3 region has the DNA TGTGCCAGCAGTTTCCTGGGTCAGCCCCAGCATTTT. Residues: CASSFLGQPQHF.